This T cell receptor (beta chain) is from a study of patients and donors after allogeneic stem cell transplantation. In TCRdb, the RT-PCR reads were re-called with MiXCR into one record per CDR3 protein. The table shows roughly 940,000 distinct CDR3 sequences, with about a sixth occurring only once. V shed 1 base and J shed 0 bases, with 9 bases lying between them. CDR1 LGHDT and CDR2 YNNKEL come from the germline V gene (reference sequence). This CDR3 comprises 15 residues. The gene calls are TRBV3-1 and TRBJ1-2, with D perhaps matching TRBD1 (5 bases). Source material: blood, either unsorted or a sorted T cell fraction (not recorded which). This TCR came from a human donor who was either an allogeneic HSCT recipient or a stem cell or donor lymphocyte infusion donor (not recorded which). It is not recorded whose cells these are; they may come from a transplant donor. The CDR3 DNA sequence: TGTGCCAGCAGCCAAGTGGGGGACGCTAACTATGGCTACACCTTC. Protein: CASSQVGDANYGYTF. Filled out from reference TRBV3-1 and TRBJ1-2, the complete variable domain reads DTAVSQTPKYLVTQMGNDKSIKCEQNLGHDTMYWYKQDSKKFLKIMFSYNNKELIINETVPNRFSPKSPDKAHLNLHINSLELGDSAVYFCASSQVGDANYGYTFGSGTRLTVV.